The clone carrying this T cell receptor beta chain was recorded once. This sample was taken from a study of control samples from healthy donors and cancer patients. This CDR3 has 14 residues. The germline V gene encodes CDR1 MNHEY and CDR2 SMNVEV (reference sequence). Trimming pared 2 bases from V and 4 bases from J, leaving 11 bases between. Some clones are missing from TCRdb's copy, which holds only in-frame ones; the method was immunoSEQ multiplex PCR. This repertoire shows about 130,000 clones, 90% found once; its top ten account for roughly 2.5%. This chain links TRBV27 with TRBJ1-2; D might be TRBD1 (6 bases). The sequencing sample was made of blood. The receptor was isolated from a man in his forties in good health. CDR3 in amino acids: CASSLVGGVYGYTF. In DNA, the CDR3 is TGTGCCAGCAGTTTAGTTGGGGGCGTCTATGGCTACACCTTC.